This T cell receptor (beta chain) is from a study of cytomegalovirus exposure and HLA in healthy donors. The study's findings and limits: Later on, an analysis found that several of the most significant clusters appeared to be linked to common viral pathogens, which included parvovirus B19. Later analysis found that TCR beta chains associated with HLA were more clonally expanded than other, equally common chains. Researchers counted 164 TCR beta chains as cytomegalovirus-associated.

Looked up from germline, CDR1 is SNHLY and CDR2 is FYNNEI. V lost 6 bases and J lost 5; bases outside the gene matches: 4. This CDR3 has 15 residues. The PCR used 60 Vbeta and 13 Jbeta primers. The assay was immunoSEQ multiplex PCR, and TCRdb's table has in-frame clones only and misses some. The sample holds tens of thousands of clones, 87% seen once. This clone was seen a single time. Its target is not known. While unrecorded immune exposures were likely, the donors were nominally healthy when sampled. This TCR derives from a woman in her 40s in good health and CMV-seropositive. The gene calls are TRBV2 and TRBJ2-5, with TRBD2 matching over 15 bases. The source material was PBMCs. This CDR3 is CASSLGTSGRETQYF. CDR3 nucleotides: TGTGCCAGCAGCCTTGGGACTAGCGGGAGGGAGACCCAGTACTTC.